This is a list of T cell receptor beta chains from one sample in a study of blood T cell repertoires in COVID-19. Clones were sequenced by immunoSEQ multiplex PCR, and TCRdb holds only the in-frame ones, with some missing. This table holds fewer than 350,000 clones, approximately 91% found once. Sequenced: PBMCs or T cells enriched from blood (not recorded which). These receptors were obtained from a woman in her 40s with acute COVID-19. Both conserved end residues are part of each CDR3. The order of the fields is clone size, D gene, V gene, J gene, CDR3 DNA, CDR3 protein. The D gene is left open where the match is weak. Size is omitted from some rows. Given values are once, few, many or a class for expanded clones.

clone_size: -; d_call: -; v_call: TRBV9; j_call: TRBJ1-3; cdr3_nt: TGTGCCAGCAGCGCCCGACAGTACTCTGGAAACACCATATATTTT; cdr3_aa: CASSARQYSGNTIYF
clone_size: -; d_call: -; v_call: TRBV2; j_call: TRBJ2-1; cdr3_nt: TGTGCCAGCAGTGGGAAGGGGTATGAGCAGTTCTTC; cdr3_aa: CASSGKGYEQFF
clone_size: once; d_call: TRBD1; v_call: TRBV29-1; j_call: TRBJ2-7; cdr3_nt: TGCAGCGTTGAACAACAGGGGTACTACGAGCAGTACTTC; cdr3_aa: CSVEQQGYYEQYF
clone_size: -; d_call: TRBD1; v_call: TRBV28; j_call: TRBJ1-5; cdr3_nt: TGTGCCAGCAGGGAAGAAACAGGGGGTTCGAGCAATCAGCCCCAGCATTTT; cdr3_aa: CASREETGGSSNQPQHF
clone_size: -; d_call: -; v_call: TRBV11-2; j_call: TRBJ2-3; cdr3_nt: TGTGCCAGCAGCTTAGATAGGACAGATACAGATACGCAGTATTTT; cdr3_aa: CASSLDRTDTDTQYF
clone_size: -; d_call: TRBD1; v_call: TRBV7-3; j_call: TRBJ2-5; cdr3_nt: TGTGCCAGCAGCTCTACAGGGGGCCGGAGAGAGACCCAGTACTTC; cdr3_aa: CASSSTGGRRETQYF
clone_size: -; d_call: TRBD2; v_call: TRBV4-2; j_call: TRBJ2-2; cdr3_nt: TGTGCCAGCAGCCAAGCCCAGCGGGACCCTAAAGAGCTGTTTTTT; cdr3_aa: CASSQAQRDPKELFF
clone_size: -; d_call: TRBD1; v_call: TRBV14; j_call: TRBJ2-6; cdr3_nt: TGTGCCAGCAGCCCGACAGGGTCTGGGGCCAACGTCCTGACTTTC; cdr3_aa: CASSPTGSGANVLTF
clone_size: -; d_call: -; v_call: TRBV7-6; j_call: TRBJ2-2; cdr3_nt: TGTGCCAGCAGCCAAGGGCTAGCTCGCGGGGAGCTGTTTTTT; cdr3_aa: CASSQGLARGELFF
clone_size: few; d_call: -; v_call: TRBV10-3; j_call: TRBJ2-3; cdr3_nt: TGTGCCATCAGTAAACAGGGAACGCAGTATTTT; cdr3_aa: CAISKQGTQYF
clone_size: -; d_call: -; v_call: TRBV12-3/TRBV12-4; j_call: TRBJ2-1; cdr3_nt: TGTGCCAGCAGTTCCCAACTGGGGGGTTCGTTCTTC; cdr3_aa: CASSSQLGGSFF
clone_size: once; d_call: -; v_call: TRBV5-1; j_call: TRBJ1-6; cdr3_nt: TGCGCCAGCAGTTATACTACGGGTTCACCCCTCCACTTT; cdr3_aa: CASSYTTGSPLHF
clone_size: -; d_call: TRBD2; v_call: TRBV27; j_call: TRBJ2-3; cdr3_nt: TGTGCCAGCAGTACAATGGGACTAGCGGGAGAAGTGGATACGCAGTATTTT; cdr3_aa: CASSTMGLAGEVDTQYF
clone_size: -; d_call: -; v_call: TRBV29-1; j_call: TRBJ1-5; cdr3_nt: TGCAGCGTTGGGGAGGGGAGTCAGCCCCAGCATTTT; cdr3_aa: CSVGEGSQPQHF
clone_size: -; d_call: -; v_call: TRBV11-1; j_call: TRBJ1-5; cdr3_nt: TGTGCCAGCAGCCCCGACAGAAATCAGCCCCAGCATTTT; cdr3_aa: CASSPDRNQPQHF
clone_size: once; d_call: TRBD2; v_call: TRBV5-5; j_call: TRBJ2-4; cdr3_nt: TGTGCCAGCAGCCGAATTCGTACGGGGGGAGCCAAAAACATTCAGTACTTC; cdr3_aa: CASSRIRTGGAKNIQYF
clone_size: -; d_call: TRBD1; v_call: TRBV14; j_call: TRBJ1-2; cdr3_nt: TGTGCCAGCAGCCCGACCCAGCGACAGGGGACGAGTGGCTACACCTTC; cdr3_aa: CASSPTQRQGTSGYTF
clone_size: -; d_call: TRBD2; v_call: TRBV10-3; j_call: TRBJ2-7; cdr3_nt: TGTGCCATCAGTGGCGGGGGCGGGGGGCACTACGAGCAGTACTTC; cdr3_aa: CAISGGGGGHYEQYF
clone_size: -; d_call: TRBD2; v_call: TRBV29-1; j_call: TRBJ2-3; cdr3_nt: TGCAGCGTTGGTCAGGGCGGGAGGTTAGATACGCAGTATTTT; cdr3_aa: CSVGQGGRLDTQYF
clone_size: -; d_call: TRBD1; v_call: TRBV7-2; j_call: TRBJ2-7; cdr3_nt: TGTGCCAGCGGGGACAGGGGTTTCTACGAGCAGTACTTC; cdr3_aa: CASGDRGFYEQYF
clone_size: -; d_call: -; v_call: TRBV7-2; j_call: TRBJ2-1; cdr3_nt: TGTGCCAGCAGCCCCCCTACGTCCCGCAATGAGCAGTTCTTC; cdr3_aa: CASSPPTSRNEQFF
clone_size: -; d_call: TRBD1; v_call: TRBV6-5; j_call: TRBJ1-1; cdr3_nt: TGTGCCAGCAGCCCCAGGGGACAGGGGAACACTGAAGCTTTCTTT; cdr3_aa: CASSPRGQGNTEAFF
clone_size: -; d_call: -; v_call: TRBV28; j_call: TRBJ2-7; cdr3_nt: TGTGCCAGCAGTGGCCAGAAACCGGGGACCGGCGGGGACGAGCAGTACTTC; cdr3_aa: CASSGQKPGTGGDEQYF
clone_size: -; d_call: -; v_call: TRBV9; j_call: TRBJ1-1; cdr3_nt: TGTGCCAGCAGCGTAACAGGAATGAACACTGAAGCTTTCTTT; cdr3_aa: CASSVTGMNTEAFF
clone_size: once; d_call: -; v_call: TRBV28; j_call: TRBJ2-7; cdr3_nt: TGTGCCAGCAGTCCTAACTATCCCTACGAGCAGTACTTC; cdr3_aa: CASSPNYPYEQYF
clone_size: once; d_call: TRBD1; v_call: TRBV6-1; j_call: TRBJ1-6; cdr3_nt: TGTGCCAGCAGTGTGGACAGGGGGAAGGCCTATAATTCACCCCTCCACTTT; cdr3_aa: CASSVDRGKAYNSPLHF
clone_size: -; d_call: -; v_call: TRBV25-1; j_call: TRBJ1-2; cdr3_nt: TGTGCCAGCAGTGACCCCTCGGGGGGCTCTGGCTACACCTTC; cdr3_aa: CASSDPSGGSGYTF